This T cell receptor (beta chain) appears in the sequencing data of a study of coeliac disease. Regarding the study as a whole: Lower clonality than controls marked TRB and TRG repertoires from active celiac intraepithelial and lamina propria samples. The authors considered this approach unsuitable for unbiased detection of gliadin-specific T cells. Only 1 of 6 controls, but about 55% of the 18 coeliac samples, showed published gliadin-specific TRB sequences.

V was clipped by 2 bases and J by 4 bases, with 5 bases between them. Germline CDR1 and CDR2: SGHTA and FQGNSA. This CDR3 is 13 amino acids long. This table comes from immunoSEQ multiplex PCR, and its TCRdb copy is limited to in-frame clones, with some not included. The sample lists thousands of clones, around 60% seen once, with 3.1% in the top ten. Details on this clone: The antigen remains undetermined.

The V gene is TRBV7-2, the J gene TRBJ2-2; D not resolved. The receptor comes from a woman aged 55-70 years with active celiac disease. Sequenced material: lamina propria lymphocytes from the gut. The CDR3 DNA is TGTGCCAGCAGCTTAACACGCACCGGGGAGCTGTTTTTT. It encodes CASSLTRTGELFF. Full variable domain (rest looked up from reference TRBV7-2 and TRBJ2-2): GAGVSQSPSNKVTEKGKDVELRCDPISGHTALYWYRQSLGQGLEFLIYFQGNSAPDKSGLPSDRFSAERTGGSVSTLTIQRTQQEDSAVYLCASSLTRTGELFFGEGSRLTVL.